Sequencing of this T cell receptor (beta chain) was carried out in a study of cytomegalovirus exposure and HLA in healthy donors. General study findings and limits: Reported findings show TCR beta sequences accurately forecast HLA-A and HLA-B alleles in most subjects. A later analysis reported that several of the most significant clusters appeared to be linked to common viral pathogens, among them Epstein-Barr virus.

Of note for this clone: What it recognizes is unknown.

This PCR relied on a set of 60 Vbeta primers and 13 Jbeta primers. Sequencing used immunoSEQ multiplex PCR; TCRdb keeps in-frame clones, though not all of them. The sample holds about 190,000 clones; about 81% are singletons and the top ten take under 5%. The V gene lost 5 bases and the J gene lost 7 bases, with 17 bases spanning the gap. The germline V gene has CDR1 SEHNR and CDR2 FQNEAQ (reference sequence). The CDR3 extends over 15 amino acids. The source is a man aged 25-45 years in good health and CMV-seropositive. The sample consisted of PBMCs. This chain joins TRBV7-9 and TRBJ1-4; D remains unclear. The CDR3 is CASSRGGGNSEKLFF. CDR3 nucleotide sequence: TGTGCCAGCAGCCGTGGTGGAGGGAACAGTGAAAAACTGTTTTTT.